This is a list of T cell receptor beta chains from one sample in a study of blood T cell repertoires in COVID-19. Some clones are missing from TCRdb's copy, which holds only in-frame ones; the method was immunoSEQ multiplex PCR. The data contain under 350,000 clones, 80% to 90% of them singletons. Material: PBMCs or T cells enriched from blood (not recorded which). These receptors were obtained from a man aged 25 to 40 who had recovered from COVID-19. CDR3s include the opening cysteine and the closing phenylalanine or tryptophan. Fields, in order: J gene, clone size, V gene, D gene, CDR3 DNA, CDR3 protein. D genes are given only for firm matches. Rows give clone size only sometimes, using once, few, many, or a class for an expanded clone.

TRBJ2-3	.	TRBV11-2	.	TGTGCCAGCAGCTCATTTCAGGGGCGCACAGATACGCAGTATTTT	CASSSFQGRTDTQYF
TRBJ1-6	.	TRBV28	.	TGTGCCAGCAGTTTAAAGGGGTTCCTCCTCCACTTT	CASSLKGFLLHF
TRBJ1-2	.	TRBV27	.	TGTGCCAGCAGTTTACAGGGGCTCAGTCTCACCTTC	CASSLQGLSLTF
TRBJ2-1	once	TRBV11-3	.	TGTGCCAGCAGCTTAGATCACCCGGTCAGGGAGCAGTTCTTC	CASSLDHPVREQFF
TRBJ1-2	.	TRBV24-1	.	TGTGCCACCAGTGATTTCAAGGGGGTTCAGGGCTACACCTTC	CATSDFKGVQGYTF
TRBJ1-1	.	TRBV15	TRBD1	TGTGCCACCAGCAGAGATTCGTCGGACAGGGTGTGGGACACTGAAGCTTTCTTT	CATSRDSSDRVWDTEAFF
TRBJ2-5	.	TRBV3-1/TRBV3-2	TRBD2	TGTGCCAGCAGCCAAGATCAAGGTAGCGGGTCGTTCCCCTCGTGGGAGACCCAGTACTTC	CASSQDQGSGSFPSWETQYF
TRBJ1-2	.	TRBV11-2	TRBD1	TGTGCCAGCAGCTTAGGAATAGGGGGCGCTTATTCACGTGGCTACACCTTC	CASSLGIGGAYSRGYTF
TRBJ1-5	once	TRBV5-1	TRBD1	TGCGCCAGCAGCCCCGGGACAGATAGCAATCAGCCCCAGCATTTT	CASSPGTDSNQPQHF
TRBJ1-5	.	TRBV9	TRBD1	TGTGCCAGCAGCGTAAGTAGACAGGGGGCGCGAGGGGCGCCCCAGCATTTT	CASSVSRQGARGAPQHF
TRBJ2-3	.	TRBV19	.	TGTGCCAGTACCTCTGAGCCGGGACACTTCACAGATACGCAGTATTTT	CASTSEPGHFTDTQYF
TRBJ2-1	once	TRBV21-1	.	TGTGCCAGCAGCAAAGGGCCTAGCGGGAGAACCTACAATGAGCAGTTCTTC	CASSKGPSGRTYNEQFF
TRBJ2-2	.	TRBV10-1	.	TGCGCCAGCATGAGAGGGGGGGACACCGGGGAGCTGTTTTTT	CASMRGGDTGELFF
TRBJ2-3	.	TRBV5-1	.	TGCGCCAGCAGCCTACTAGAGCCCCTGGGTACAGATACGCAGTATTTT	CASSLLEPLGTDTQYF
TRBJ2-3	.	TRBV5-1	TRBD1	TGCGCCAGCAGCTTGGGCTTAAAGGGGGCTGGGACAGATACGCAGTATTTT	CASSLGLKGAGTDTQYF
TRBJ2-5	.	TRBV18	TRBD2	TGTGCCAGCTCACCGCCACTGGGCGGGGGGCCCCGCGCGTACTTC	CASSPPLGGGPRAYF
TRBJ2-3	few	TRBV30	TRBD2	TGTGCCTGGAATATCGGGAGGTCTTCAGATACGCAGTATTTT	CAWNIGRSSDTQYF
TRBJ1-2	.	TRBV5-1	.	TGCGCCAGCAAAGACAATTATGGCTACACCTTC	CASKDNYGYTF
TRBJ2-2	.	TRBV7-9	TRBD1	TGTGCCAGCAGCCCTACAGGGGCGGACGGGGAGCTGTTTTTT	CASSPTGADGELFF
TRBJ2-5	.	TRBV18	.	TGTGCCAGCTCCCTAACAGGGATGGAGACCCAGTACTTC	CASSLTGMETQYF
TRBJ1-3	.	TRBV11-3	TRBD1	TGTGCCAGCAGCCGAGCGACAGGGATGGGAAACACCATATATTTT	CASSRATGMGNTIYF
TRBJ1-6	once	TRBV14	.	TGTGCCAGCAGCCACCGACAGTTCTATAATTCACCCCTCCACTTT	CASSHRQFYNSPLHF
TRBJ1-4	.	TRBV4-1	.	TGCGCCAGCAGCCTGAAAGGACCGGGACTCAATGAAAAACTGTTTTTT	CASSLKGPGLNEKLFF
TRBJ2-5	.	TRBV10-3	TRBD2	TGTGCCATCGGGGGGACTAGCGGAAGGGGAGAGACCCAGTACTTC	CAIGGTSGRGETQYF
TRBJ2-7	.	TRBV4-1	.	TGCGCCAGCAGCCAGACAGTGGGGGAGCAGTACTTC	CASSQTVGEQYF
TRBJ1-3	.	TRBV6-6	TRBD1	TGTGCCAGCAGTCTTTCGGACAGGTTTTACTCTGGAAACACCATATATTTT	CASSLSDRFYSGNTIYF
TRBJ1-5	.	TRBV19	.	TGTGCCAGCTCGGGACTCTCTAGCAATCAGCCCCAGCATTTT	CASSGLSSNQPQHF
TRBJ2-7	.	TRBV28	.	TGTGCCAGCAGCTGGCAGGGCGGGGACGAGCAGTACTTC	CASSWQGGDEQYF
TRBJ2-5	once	TRBV27	TRBD2	TGTGCCAGCAGTTACTCGGGACTAGCGGGAGCGGCGACCCAGTACTTC	CASSYSGLAGAATQYF
TRBJ2-3	.	TRBV4-1	.	TGCGCCAGCAGCCAACGAGGGGGAAACACAGATACGCAGTATTTT	CASSQRGGNTDTQYF
TRBJ1-1	.	TRBV7-9	.	TGTGCCAGCAGCCACAGGGAGGGAAGCACTGAAGCTTTCTTT	CASSHREGSTEAFF
TRBJ1-5	.	TRBV6-5	.	TGTGCCAGCAGTCCCGGGACAAATAGCAATCAGCCCCAGCATTTT	CASSPGTNSNQPQHF
TRBJ1-1	.	TRBV6-5	.	TGTGCCAGCAACAGGGCGAACACTGAAGCTTTCTTT	CASNRANTEAFF
TRBJ2-2	.	TRBV10-1	TRBD1	TGCGCCAGCAGTGCTGGACAGGTGAACACCGGGGAGCTGTTTTTT	CASSAGQVNTGELFF
TRBJ1-6	.	TRBV5-1	.	TGCGCCAGCAGCTTGGCCCTCACGGGGTTAGGGTCACCCCTCCACTTT	CASSLALTGLGSPLHF
TRBJ1-4	.	TRBV18	TRBD1	TGTGCCAGCTCAAGGGACAGTAATGAAAAACTGTTTTTT	CASSRDSNEKLFF
TRBJ1-2	few	TRBV7-9	.	TGTGCCAGCAGCCCGTCAGGGGTCCGGGACTATGGCTACACCTTC	CASSPSGVRDYGYTF
TRBJ2-7	once	TRBV5-1	.	TGCGCCAGCAGCCCGGCGGGACTCTCCGGCTCCTACGAGCAGTACTTC	CASSPAGLSGSYEQYF
TRBJ2-1	.	TRBV28	.	TGTGCGGCAAGGGGTATTTTGCCGAATGAGCAGTTCTTC	CAARGILPNEQFF
TRBJ2-1	.	TRBV18	TRBD2	TGTGCCAGCTCACCAAGGGGCGGGAGGGCCGCCGGTCCCTACAATGAGCAGTTCTTC	CASSPRGGRAAGPYNEQFF
TRBJ1-2	.	TRBV6-5	.	TGTGCCAGCTCGGACAGAGCAGTAGGGAACTATGGCTACACCTTC	CASSDRAVGNYGYTF
TRBJ2-1	.	TRBV11-3	TRBD2	TGTGCCAGCAGCCCGGATTCGAGGCGGGAGGGGCGTAATGAGCAGTTCTTC	CASSPDSRREGRNEQFF
TRBJ1-2	few	TRBV13	TRBD1	TGTGCCAGCAGAGCCGGGACAGGACCTTTCGGCTACACCTTC	CASRAGTGPFGYTF
TRBJ2-1	few	TRBV2	.	TGTGCCAGCAGTAACGCCCGAGGGCTAGCCTCCTACAATGAGCAGTTCTTC	CASSNARGLASYNEQFF
TRBJ2-5	.	TRBV30	TRBD1	TGTGCCTGGAGTCGGGGACAGGGGAGGGGAGCAGCTGAGACCCAGTACTTC	CAWSRGQGRGAAETQYF
TRBJ1-3	.	TRBV28	.	TGTGCCAGCAGTGAAACAGGGTCTGGAAACACCATATATTTT	CASSETGSGNTIYF
TRBJ2-5	.	TRBV27	TRBD2	TGTGCCAGCAGTTTAACTAGCGGGTGGGAGACCCAGTACTTC	CASSLTSGWETQYF
TRBJ2-2	.	TRBV15	.	TGTGCCACCAGCCCCACAGGGTTTGATGTTACCGGGGAGCTGTTTTTT	CATSPTGFDVTGELFF
TRBJ2-7	.	TRBV2	TRBD2	TGTGCCAGCAACCCGGGACTAGCGGGAGACGAGCAGTACTTC	CASNPGLAGDEQYF
TRBJ2-1	.	TRBV27	TRBD1	TGTGCCAGCAGTTTATACGGACAGGGCAATGAGCAGTTCTTC	CASSLYGQGNEQFF
TRBJ1-1	.	TRBV5-1	.	TGCGCCAGCAGCTATTCGACGGGATTTAGCACTGAAGCTTTCTTT	CASSYSTGFSTEAFF
TRBJ1-2	.	TRBV11-3	.	TGTGCCAGCAGCACCCGACAGGCTCCTTATGGCTACACCTTC	CASSTRQAPYGYTF
TRBJ1-5	.	TRBV28	.	TGTGCCAGCAGTTTTACTCGACAGTCTTATCAGCCCCAGCATTTT	CASSFTRQSYQPQHF
TRBJ1-1	.	TRBV4-1	.	TGCGCCAGCAGCCAAGAGGCGGGGGCGCGGACTGAAGCTTTCTTT	CASSQEAGARTEAFF
TRBJ1-6	.	TRBV2	.	TGTGCCAGCAAGAGCTACAGGGTCGCTTCACCCCTCCACTTT	CASKSYRVASPLHF